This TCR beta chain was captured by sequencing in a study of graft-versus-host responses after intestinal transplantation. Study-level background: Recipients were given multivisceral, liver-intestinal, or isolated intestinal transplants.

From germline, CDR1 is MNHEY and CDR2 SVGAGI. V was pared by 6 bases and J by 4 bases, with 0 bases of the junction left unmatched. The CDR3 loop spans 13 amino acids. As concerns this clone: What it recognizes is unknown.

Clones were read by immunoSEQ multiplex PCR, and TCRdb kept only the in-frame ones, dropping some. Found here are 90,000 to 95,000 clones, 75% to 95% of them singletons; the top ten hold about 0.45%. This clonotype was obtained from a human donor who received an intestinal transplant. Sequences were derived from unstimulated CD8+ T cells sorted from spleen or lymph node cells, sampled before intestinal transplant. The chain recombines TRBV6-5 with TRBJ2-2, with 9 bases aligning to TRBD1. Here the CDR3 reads CASRTGGTGELFF. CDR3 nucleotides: TGTGCCAGCAGGACAGGGGGCACCGGGGAGCTGTTTTTT.